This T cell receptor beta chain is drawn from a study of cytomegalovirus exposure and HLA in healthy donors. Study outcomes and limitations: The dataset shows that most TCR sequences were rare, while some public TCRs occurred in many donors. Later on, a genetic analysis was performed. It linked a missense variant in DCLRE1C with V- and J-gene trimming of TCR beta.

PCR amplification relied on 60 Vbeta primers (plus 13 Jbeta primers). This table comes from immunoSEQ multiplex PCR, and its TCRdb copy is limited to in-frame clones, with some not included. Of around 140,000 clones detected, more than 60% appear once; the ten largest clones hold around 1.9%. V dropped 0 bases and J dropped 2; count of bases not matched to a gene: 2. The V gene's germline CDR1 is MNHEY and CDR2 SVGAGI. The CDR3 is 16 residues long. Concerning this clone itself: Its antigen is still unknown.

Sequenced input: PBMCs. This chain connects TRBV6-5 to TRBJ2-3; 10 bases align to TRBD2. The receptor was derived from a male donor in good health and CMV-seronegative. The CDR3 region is CASSYSSGGFTDTQYF. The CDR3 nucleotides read TGTGCCAGCAGTTACTCTAGCGGGGGGTTCACAGATACGCAGTATTTT.